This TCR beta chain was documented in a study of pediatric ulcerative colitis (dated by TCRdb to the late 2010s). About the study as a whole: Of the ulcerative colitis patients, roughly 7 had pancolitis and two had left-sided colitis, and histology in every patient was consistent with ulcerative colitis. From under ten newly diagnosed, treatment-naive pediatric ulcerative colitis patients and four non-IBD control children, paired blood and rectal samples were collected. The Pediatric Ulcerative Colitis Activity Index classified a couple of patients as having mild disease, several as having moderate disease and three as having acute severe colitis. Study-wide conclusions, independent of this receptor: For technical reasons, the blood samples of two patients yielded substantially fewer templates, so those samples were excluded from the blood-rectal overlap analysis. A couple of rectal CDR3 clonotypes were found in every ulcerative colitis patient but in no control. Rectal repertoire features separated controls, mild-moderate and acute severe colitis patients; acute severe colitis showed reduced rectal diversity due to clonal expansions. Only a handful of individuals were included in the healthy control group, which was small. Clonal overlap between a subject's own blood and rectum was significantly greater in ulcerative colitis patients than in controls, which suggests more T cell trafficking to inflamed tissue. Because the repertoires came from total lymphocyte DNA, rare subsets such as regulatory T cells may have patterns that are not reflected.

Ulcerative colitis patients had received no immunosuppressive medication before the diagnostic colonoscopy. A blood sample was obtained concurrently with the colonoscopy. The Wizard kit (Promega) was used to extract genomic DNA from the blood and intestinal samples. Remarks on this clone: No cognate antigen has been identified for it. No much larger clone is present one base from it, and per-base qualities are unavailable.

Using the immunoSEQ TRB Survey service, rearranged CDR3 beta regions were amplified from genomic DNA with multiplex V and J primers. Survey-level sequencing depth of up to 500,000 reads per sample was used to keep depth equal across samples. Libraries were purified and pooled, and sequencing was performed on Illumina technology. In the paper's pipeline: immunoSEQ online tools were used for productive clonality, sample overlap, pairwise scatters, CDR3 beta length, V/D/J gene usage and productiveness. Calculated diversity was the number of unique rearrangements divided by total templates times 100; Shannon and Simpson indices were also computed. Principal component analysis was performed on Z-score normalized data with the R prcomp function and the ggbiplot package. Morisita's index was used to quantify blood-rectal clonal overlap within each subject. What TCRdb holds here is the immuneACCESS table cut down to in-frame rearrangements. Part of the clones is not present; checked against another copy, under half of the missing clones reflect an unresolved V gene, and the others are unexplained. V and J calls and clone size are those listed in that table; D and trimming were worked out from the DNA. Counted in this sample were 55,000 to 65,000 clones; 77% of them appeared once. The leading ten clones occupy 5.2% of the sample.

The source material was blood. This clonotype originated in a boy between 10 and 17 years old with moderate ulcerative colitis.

CDR3 region: CASSATVRGNQPQHF. The sequenced DNA is TGTGCCAGCAGCGCAACAGTGAGGGGCAATCAGCCCCAGCATTTT. Recombination joined TRBV27 with TRBJ1-5; the D gene cannot be named for sure. The cysteine opens and the phenylalanine closes a CDR3 of 15 amino acids. Of all the DNA, just the CDR3 is kept, 45 bases in frame from base 1. CDR1 and CDR2, per the germline V gene (reference sequence), are MNHEY and SMNVEV. V is reduced by 6 bases and J by 2 bases, leaving a spacing of 14 bases between them.